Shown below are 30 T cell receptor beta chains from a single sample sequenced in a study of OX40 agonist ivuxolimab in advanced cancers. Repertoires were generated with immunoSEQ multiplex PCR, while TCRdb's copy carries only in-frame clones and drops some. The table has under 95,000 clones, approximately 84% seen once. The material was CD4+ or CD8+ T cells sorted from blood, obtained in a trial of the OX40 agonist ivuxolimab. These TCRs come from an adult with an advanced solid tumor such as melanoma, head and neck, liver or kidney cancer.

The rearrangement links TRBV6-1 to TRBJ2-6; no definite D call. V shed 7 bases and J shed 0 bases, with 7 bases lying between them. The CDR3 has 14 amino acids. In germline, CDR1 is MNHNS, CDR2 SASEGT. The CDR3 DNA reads TGTGCCAGCAATTATGGCTCTGGGGCCAACGTCCTGACTTTC. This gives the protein CASNYGSGANVLTF.

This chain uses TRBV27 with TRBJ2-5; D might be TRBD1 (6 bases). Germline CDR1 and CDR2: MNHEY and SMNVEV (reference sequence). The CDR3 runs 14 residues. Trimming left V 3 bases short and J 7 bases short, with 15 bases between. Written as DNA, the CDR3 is TGTGCCAGCAGTTTTAACAGGGAAGTAGGGACCCAGTACTTC. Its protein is CASSFNREVGTQYF.

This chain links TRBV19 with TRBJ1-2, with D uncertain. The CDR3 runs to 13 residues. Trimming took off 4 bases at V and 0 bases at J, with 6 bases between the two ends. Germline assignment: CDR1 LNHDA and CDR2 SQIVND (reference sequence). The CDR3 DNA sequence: TGTGCCAGTAGTACTACTACTAACTATGGCTACACCTTC. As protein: CASSTTTNYGYTF.

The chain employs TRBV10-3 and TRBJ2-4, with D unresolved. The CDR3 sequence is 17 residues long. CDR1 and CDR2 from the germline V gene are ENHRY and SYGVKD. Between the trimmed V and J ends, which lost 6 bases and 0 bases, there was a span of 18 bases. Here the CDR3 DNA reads TGTGCCATCAGCGACCCTACATCGGCGGAAGCCAAAAACATTCAGTACTTC. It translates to CAISDPTSAEAKNIQYF.

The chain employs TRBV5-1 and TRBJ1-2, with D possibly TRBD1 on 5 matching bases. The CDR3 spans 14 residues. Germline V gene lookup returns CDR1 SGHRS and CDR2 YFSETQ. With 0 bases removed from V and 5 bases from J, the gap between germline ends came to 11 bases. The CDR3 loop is CASSLAGGAYGYTF. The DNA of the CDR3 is TGCGCCAGCAGCTTGGCCGGAGGGGCGTATGGCTACACCTTC.

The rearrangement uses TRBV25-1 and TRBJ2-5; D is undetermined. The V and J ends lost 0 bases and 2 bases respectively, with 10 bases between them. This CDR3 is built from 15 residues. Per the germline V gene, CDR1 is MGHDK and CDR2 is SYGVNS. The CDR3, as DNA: TGTGCCAGCAGTGAATACCGCAAGGATCAAGAGACCCAGTACTTC. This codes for CASSEYRKDQETQYF.

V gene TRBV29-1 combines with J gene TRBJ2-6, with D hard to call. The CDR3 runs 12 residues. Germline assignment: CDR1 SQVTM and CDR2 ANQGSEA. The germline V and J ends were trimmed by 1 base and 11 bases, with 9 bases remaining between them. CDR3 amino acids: CSVEGGGDVLTF. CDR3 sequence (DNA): TGCAGCGTTGAAGGGGGTGGAGACGTCCTGACTTTC.

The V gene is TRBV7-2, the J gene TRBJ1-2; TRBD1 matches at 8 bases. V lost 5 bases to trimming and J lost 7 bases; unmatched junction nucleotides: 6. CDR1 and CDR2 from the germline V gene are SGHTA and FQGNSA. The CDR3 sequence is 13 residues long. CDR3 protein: CASSHGQGLGYTF. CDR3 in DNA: TGTGCCAGCAGCCACGGACAGGGTCTTGGCTACACCTTC. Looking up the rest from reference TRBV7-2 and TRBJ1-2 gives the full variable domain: GAGVSQSPSNKVTEKGKDVELRCDPISGHTALYWYRQSLGQGLEFLIYFQGNSAPDKSGLPSDRFSAERTGGSVSTLTIQRTQQEDSAVYLCASSHGQGLGYTFGSGTRLTVV.

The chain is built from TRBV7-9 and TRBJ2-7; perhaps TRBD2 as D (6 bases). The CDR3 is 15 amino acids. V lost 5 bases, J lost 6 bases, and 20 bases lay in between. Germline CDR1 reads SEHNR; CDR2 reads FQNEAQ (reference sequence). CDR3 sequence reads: CASSLRLEFGGEQYF. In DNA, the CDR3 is TGTGCCAGCAGCCTTCGACTAGAGTTCGGGGGCGAGCAGTACTTC.

The CDR3 sequence: CASSPLAGERLGEQFF. The CDR3 nucleotides are TGTGCCAGCTCACCACTAGCGGGAGAGAGGTTAGGTGAGCAGTTCTTC. V usage is TRBV18 and J usage is TRBJ2-1; 9 positions match TRBD2. V lost 1 base, J lost 9 bases, and 10 bases stayed unmatched. Per the germline V gene, CDR1 is KGHSH and CDR2 is LQKENI. The CDR3 sequence is 16 residues long.

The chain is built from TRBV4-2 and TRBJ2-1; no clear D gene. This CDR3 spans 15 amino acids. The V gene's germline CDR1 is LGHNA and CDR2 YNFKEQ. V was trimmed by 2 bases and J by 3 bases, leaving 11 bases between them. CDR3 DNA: TGTGCCAGCAGCCAACAAGAAGCAATCTACAATGAGCAGTTCTTC. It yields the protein CASSQQEAIYNEQFF.

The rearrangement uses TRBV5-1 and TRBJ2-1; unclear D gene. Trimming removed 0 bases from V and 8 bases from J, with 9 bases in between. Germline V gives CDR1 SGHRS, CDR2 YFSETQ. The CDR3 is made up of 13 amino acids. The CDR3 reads CASSLVVVDEQFF. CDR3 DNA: TGCGCCAGCAGCTTGGTCGTAGTCGATGAGCAGTTCTTC. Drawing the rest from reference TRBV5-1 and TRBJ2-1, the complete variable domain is KAGVTQTPRYLIKTRGQQVTLSCSPISGHRSVSWYQQTPGQGLQFLFEYFSETQRNKGNFPGRFSGRQFSNSRSEMNVSTLELGDSALYLCASSLVVVDEQFFGPGTRLTVL.

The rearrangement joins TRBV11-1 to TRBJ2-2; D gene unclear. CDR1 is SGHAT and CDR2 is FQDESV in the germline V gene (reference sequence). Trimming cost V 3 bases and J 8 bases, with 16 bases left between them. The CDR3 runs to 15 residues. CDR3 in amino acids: CASSFRWSIFGELFF. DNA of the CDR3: TGTGCCAGCAGCTTTCGGTGGTCGATATTTGGGGAGCTGTTTTTT.

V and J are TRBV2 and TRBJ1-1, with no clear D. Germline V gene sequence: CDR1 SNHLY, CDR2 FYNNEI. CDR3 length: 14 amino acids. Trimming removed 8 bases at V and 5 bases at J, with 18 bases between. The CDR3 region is CASGELRLWTEAFF. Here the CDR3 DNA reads TGTGCCAGCGGGGAACTAAGGTTATGGACTGAAGCTTTCTTT.

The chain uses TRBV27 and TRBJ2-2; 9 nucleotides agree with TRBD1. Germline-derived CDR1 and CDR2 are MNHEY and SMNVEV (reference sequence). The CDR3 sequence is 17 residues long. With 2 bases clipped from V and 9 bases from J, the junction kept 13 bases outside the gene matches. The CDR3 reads CASSLRGGQGVVRELFF. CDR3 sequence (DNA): TGTGCCAGCAGTTTACGTGGGGGACAGGGAGTTGTCAGGGAGCTGTTTTTT.

The CDR3 is CASSFAGGTGELFF. The DNA for the CDR3 is TGCGCCAGCAGCTTTGCTGGGGGAACCGGGGAGCTGTTTTTT. This chain connects TRBV5-1 to TRBJ2-2; D may be TRBD1 or TRBD2 (5 bases each). The V gene's germline CDR1 is SGHRS and CDR2 YFSETQ. The V end lost 2 bases, the J end lost 5 bases, and 10 bases lay between the germline ends. CDR3 length: 14 amino acids.

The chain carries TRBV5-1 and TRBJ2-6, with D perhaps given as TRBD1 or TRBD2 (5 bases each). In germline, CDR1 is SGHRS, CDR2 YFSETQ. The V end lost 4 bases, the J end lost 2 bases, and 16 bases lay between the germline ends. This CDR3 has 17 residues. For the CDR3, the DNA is TGCGCCAGCAGCACAGGTGGCACTAGGACTGGGGCCAACGTCCTGACTTTC. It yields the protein CASSTGGTRTGANVLTF.

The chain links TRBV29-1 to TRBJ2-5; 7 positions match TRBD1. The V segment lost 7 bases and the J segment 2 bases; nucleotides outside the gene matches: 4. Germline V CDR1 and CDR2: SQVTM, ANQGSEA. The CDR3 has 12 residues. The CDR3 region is CSAGQAQETQYF. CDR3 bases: TGCAGCGCCGGACAGGCACAAGAGACCCAGTACTTC.

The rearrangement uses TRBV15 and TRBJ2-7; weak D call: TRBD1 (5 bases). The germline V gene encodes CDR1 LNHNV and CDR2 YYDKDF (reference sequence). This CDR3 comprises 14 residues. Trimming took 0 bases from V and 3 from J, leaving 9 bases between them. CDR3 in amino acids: CATSRDRQGYEQYF. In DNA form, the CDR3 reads TGTGCCACCAGCAGAGATCGGCAGGGCTACGAGCAGTACTTC.

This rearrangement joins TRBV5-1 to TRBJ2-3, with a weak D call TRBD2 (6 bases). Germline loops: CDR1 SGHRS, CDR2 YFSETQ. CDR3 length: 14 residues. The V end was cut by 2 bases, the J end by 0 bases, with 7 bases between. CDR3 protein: CASSFAGSTDTQYF. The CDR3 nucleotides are TGCGCCAGCAGCTTCGCGGGGAGCACAGATACGCAGTATTTT.

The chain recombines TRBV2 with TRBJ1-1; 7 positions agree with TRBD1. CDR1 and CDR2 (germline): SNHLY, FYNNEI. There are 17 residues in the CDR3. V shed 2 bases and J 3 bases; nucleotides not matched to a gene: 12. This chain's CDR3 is CASSENDRDVWYTEAFF. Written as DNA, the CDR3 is TGTGCCAGCAGTGAAAACGACAGGGATGTGTGGTACACTGAAGCTTTCTTT.

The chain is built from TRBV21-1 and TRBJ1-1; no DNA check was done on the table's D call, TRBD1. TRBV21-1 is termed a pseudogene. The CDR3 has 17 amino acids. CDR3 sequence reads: CASSKEGTGLMNTEAFF. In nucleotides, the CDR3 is TGTGCCAGCAGCAAAGAGGGGACAGGGCTCATGAACACTGAAGCTTTCTTT.

DNA of the CDR3: TGTGCCAGCAGCTTGGGAATGAACTCTGGGGCCAACGTCCTGACTTTC. Translation gives CASSLGMNSGANVLTF. The chain links TRBV5-4 to TRBJ2-6, with D hard to call. Germline V gives CDR1 SGHNT, CDR2 YYREEE (reference sequence). V dropped 0 bases and J dropped 0 bases, with 7 bases sitting between them. The CDR3 consists of 16 residues. Full variable domain (rest looked up from reference TRBV5-4 and TRBJ2-6): ETGVTQSPTHLIKTRGQQVTLRCSSQSGHNTVSWYQQALGQGPQFIFQYYREEENGRGNFPPRFSGLQFPNYSSELNVNALELDDSALYLCASSLGMNSGANVLTFGAGSRLTVL.

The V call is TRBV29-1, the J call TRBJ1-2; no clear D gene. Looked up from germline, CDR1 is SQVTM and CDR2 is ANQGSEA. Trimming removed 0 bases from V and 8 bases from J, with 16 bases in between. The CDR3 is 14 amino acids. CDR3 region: CSVEDQYTRGGYTF. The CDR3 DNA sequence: TGCAGCGTTGAAGATCAGTACACCCGAGGAGGCTACACCTTC.

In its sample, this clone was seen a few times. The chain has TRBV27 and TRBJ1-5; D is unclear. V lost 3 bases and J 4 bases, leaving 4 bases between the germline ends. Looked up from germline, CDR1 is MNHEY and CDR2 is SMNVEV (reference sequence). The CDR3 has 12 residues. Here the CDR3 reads CASSFQNQPQHF. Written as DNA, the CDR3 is TGTGCCAGCAGTTTCCAGAATCAGCCCCAGCATTTT.

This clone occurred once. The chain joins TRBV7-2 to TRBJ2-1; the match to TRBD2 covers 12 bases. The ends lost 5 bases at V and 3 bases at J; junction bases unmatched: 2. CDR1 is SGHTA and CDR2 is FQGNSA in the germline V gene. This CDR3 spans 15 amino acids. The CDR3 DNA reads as TGTGCCAGCAGCCCGACTAGCGGGAGCTACAATGAGCAGTTCTTC. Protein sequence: CASSPTSGSYNEQFF.

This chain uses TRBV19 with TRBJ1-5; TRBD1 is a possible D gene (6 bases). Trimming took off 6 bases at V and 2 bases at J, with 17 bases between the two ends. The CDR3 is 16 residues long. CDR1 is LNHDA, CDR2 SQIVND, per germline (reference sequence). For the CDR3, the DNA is TGTGCCAGTAGGTCCGAGGGGGGCTTGGGCAATCAGCCCCAGCATTTT. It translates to CASRSEGGLGNQPQHF.

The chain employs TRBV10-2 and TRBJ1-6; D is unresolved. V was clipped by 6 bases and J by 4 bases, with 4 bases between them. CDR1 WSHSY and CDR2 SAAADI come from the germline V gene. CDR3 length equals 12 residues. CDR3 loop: CASSAYNSPLHF. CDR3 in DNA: TGCGCCAGCAGCGCTTATAATTCACCCCTCCACTTT.

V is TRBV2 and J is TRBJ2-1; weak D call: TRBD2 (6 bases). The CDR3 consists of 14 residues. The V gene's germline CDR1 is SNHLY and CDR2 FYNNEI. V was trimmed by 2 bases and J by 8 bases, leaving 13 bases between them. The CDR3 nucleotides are TGTGCCAGCAGTGAAAAGACTAGATACGATGAGCAGTTCTTC. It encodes CASSEKTRYDEQFF.

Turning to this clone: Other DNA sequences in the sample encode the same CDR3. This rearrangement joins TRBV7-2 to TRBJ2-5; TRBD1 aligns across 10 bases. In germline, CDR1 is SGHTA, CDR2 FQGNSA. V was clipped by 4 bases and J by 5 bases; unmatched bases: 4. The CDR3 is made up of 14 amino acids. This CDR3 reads CASSWDRGGETQYF. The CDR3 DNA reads TGTGCCAGCAGCTGGGACAGGGGAGGTGAGACCCAGTACTTC.